The 27 T cell receptor beta chains listed next were all sequenced from one sample in a study of Ad26.COV2.S vaccination and SARS-CoV-2 variants. TCRdb keeps only in-frame clones here, not all; method: immunoSEQ multiplex PCR. The table records about 180,000 clones, about 83% of them present only once. Specimen: peripheral blood, collected after recovery from COVID-19. The receptors originated from a human donor who had recovered from COVID-19.

This rearrangement joins TRBV20-1 to TRBJ2-7; D is undetermined. This CDR3 contains 11 residues. Germline V gives CDR1 DFQATT, CDR2 SNEGSKA (reference sequence). Between the trimmed V and J ends, which lost 5 bases and 5 bases, there was a span of 10 bases. DNA of the CDR3: TGCAGTGCTGACGAAAGGGACGAGCAGTACTTC. Translating it yields CSADERDEQYF.

This clone was detected once. The J gene is TRBJ2-5, the V gene TRBV9, with 8 bases that match TRBD2. The germline CDR1 and CDR2 sequences are SGDLS and YYNGEE. V lost 0 bases and J lost 3; bases outside the gene matches: 4. The CDR3 runs 15 residues. CDR3 sequence reads: CASSVANGGEETQYF. The CDR3 nucleotides are TGTGCCAGCAGCGTAGCTAACGGGGGGGAAGAGACCCAGTACTTC.

The V and J genes are TRBV24-1 and TRBJ2-3, with D perhaps being TRBD1 or TRBD2 (6 bases each). The germline V gene has CDR1 KGHDR and CDR2 SFDVKD. This CDR3 comprises 17 residues. Deletions cut 6 bases from V and 4 bases from J, with 22 bases between. CDR3 loop: CATSKARGLSGADTQYF. The CDR3 DNA sequence: TGTGCCACCAGTAAGGCCCGGGGACTTTCAGGGGCAGATACGCAGTATTTT.

V is TRBV30 and J is TRBJ2-7; tentatively, D is TRBD1 (6 bases). Germline V CDR1 and CDR2: GTSNPN, SVGIG (reference sequence). The CDR3 covers 13 residues. V was cut by 3 bases and J by 5 bases, with 14 bases left in between. As DNA, the CDR3 is TGTGCCTGGAGCGAAGACAGGCCGCACGAGCAGTACTTC. Amino acids: CAWSEDRPHEQYF.

The chain has TRBV12-5 and TRBJ2-5, with 7 bases fitting TRBD2. CDR3 length: 16 residues. Losses at the gene ends were 2 bases for V and 5 bases for J; bases not matched to a gene: 11. Germline V gene data show CDR1 as LGHNT and CDR2 as FRNRAP. CDR3 DNA: TGTGCTAGTGGTTTGTTGGTGGGACTACCTGGGGAGACCCAGTACTTC. Translating it yields CASGLLVGLPGETQYF.

The V gene is TRBV4-1, the J gene TRBJ1-5, with 12 bases lining up with TRBD1. In germline, CDR1 is MGHRA, CDR2 YSYEKL. The CDR3 is 17 residues long. J was trimmed by 6 bases and V by 4 bases; bases with no gene match: 10. The CDR3 region is CASSPGPGQGASQPQHF. The CDR3, as DNA: TGCGCCAGCAGCCCCGGTCCGGGACAGGGGGCGAGTCAGCCCCAGCATTTT.

The chain is built from TRBV2 and TRBJ2-7, with 10 nucleotides matching TRBD2. This CDR3 comprises 16 residues. Germline CDR1 and CDR2: SNHLY and FYNNEI. J gave up 8 bases and V 3 bases, and 13 bases lay outside the gene matches. The CDR3 spells CASSDPGTSEPFKQYF. The CDR3 bases are TGTGCCAGCAGTGACCCCGGGACTAGCGAGCCCTTTAAGCAGTACTTC.

The chain uses TRBV19 and TRBJ2-2; D is perhaps TRBD2 (5 bases). Germline CDR1 LNHDA, CDR2 SQIVND (reference sequence). V lost 3 bases to trimming and J lost 5 bases, with 7 bases between them. The CDR3 contains 13 residues. The CDR3, as DNA: TGTGCCAGTAGTATCCGGGGTACCGGGGAGCTGTTTTTT. Translated, it gives CASSIRGTGELFF.

The V call is TRBV19, the J call TRBJ2-5; D possibly corresponds to TRBD1 (5 bases). From germline, CDR1 is LNHDA and CDR2 SQIVND (reference sequence). This CDR3 is built from 14 residues. The germline V and J ends were trimmed by 0 bases and 5 bases, with 10 bases remaining between them. The CDR3 sequence: CASSIEGAWETQYF. Written as DNA, the CDR3 is TGTGCCAGTAGTATAGAAGGGGCATGGGAGACCCAGTACTTC.

The chain carries TRBV19 and TRBJ1-1; TRBD1 agrees at 12 bases. The germline V gene has CDR1 LNHDA and CDR2 SQIVND (reference sequence). The CDR3 has 15 residues. V lost 6 bases, J lost 9 bases, and 11 bases stayed unmatched. The chain's CDR3 is CASRDLGTGGEKAFF. DNA of the CDR3: TGTGCCAGTAGGGACTTGGGGACAGGGGGCGAAAAAGCTTTCTTT. Full variable domain (rest looked up from reference TRBV19 and TRBJ1-1): DGGITQSPKYLFRKEGQNVTLSCEQNLNHDAMYWYRQDPGQGLRLIYYSQIVNDFQKGDIAEGYSVSREKKESFPLTVTSAQKNPTAFYLCASRDLGTGGEKAFFGQGTRLTVV.

As for this clone: The junction differs from germline at one of its ends, possibly a read error. This chain joins TRBV7-7 and TRBJ1-1, with a tentative D call TRBD1 (5 bases). The CDR3 is 13 residues long. The V gene's germline CDR1 is SSHAT and CDR2 FNYEAQ (reference sequence). The CDR3 sequence is CASREQPNTEAFF. In DNA form, the CDR3 reads TGTGCTAGCAGGGAACAGCCGAACACTGAAGCTTTCTTT.

The chain uses TRBV2 and TRBJ2-7; D remains ambiguous. The CDR3 is 12 residues long. Trimming left V 2 bases short and J 2 bases short, with 4 bases between. From germline, CDR1 is SNHLY and CDR2 FYNNEI. In nucleotides, the CDR3 is TGTGCCAGCAGTGAATCCCCCTACGAGCAGTACTTC. This encodes CASSESPYEQYF.

The chain employs TRBV19 and TRBJ1-2, with D possibly matching TRBD1 (5 bases). The CDR3 loop spans 13 amino acids. Per germline, CDR1 LNHDA and CDR2 SQIVND (reference sequence). The V gene lost 5 bases and the J gene lost 9 bases, with 16 bases spanning the gap. CDR3 in DNA: TGTGCCAGTAGTCCCGGGGGTCTTCTCAGCTACACCTTC. Translation gives CASSPGGLLSYTF.

In this sample, this clone turned up once. The gene calls are TRBV2 and TRBJ2-7; maybe TRBD1 (6 bases). This CDR3 is 18 amino acids long. V was cut by 4 bases and J by 0 bases, with 22 bases left in between. Germline V gene data show CDR1 as SNHLY and CDR2 as FYNNEI. CDR3 protein: CASSGVLVEDSFSYEQYF. As DNA, the CDR3 is TGTGCCAGCAGTGGGGTCCTTGTTGAGGACAGTTTCTCCTACGAGCAGTACTTC. The variable domain in full, completed from reference TRBV2 and TRBJ2-7, reads EPEVTQTPSHQVTQMGQEVILRCVPISNHLYFYWYRQILGQKVEFLVSFYNNEISEKSEIFDDQFSVERPDGSNFTLKIRSTKLEDSAMYFCASSGVLVEDSFSYEQYFGPGTRLTVT.

The chain uses TRBV9 and TRBJ1-6, with a tentative D call TRBD1 (5 bases). V was clipped by 6 bases and J by 7 bases, with 11 bases between them. The CDR3 spans 13 residues. Germline CDR1 SGDLS, CDR2 YYNGEE. The CDR3 region is CASNAGYNSPLHF. Here the CDR3 DNA reads TGTGCCAGCAATGCAGGGTACAATTCACCCCTCCACTTT.

V gene TRBV3-1 (or the pseudogene TRBV3-2) combines with J gene TRBJ2-3; no clear D gene. The germline gives CDR1 LGHDT, CDR2 YNNKEL (reference sequence). V lost 0 bases, J lost 1 base, and 8 bases lay in between. The CDR3 sequence is 15 residues long. CDR3 sequence: CASSQDRAGTDTQYF. The CDR3, as DNA: TGTGCCAGCAGCCAAGATCGGGCGGGCACAGATACGCAGTATTTT.

This sequence joins TRBV5-1 and TRBJ2-2; 9 bases agree with TRBD1. This CDR3 is built from 15 residues. After removal of 1 base from V and 7 bases from J, the junction contained 5 bases not matched to a gene. The germline gives CDR1 SGHRS, CDR2 YFSETQ. The CDR3 DNA is TGCGCCAGCAGCTTGAGACAGGGGGACGTCGGGGAGCTGTTTTTT. Its protein product is CASSLRQGDVGELFF.

The chain carries TRBV9 and TRBJ2-1, with TRBD1 identical over 9 bases. After removal of 5 bases from V and 9 bases from J, the junction contained 9 bases not matched to a gene. This CDR3 has 14 residues. The germline gives CDR1 SGDLS, CDR2 YYNGEE. CDR3 in DNA: TGTGCCAGCAGACCCGGGACAGGGACGGGTGAGCAGTTCTTC. It specifies CASRPGTGTGEQFF. Drawing the rest from reference TRBV9 and TRBJ2-1, the complete variable domain is DSGVTQTPKHLITATGQRVTLRCSPRSGDLSVYWYQQSLDQGLQFLIQYYNGEERAKGNILERFSAQQFPDLHSELNLSSLELGDSALYFCASRPGTGTGEQFFGPGTRLTVL.

This CDR3 is CAIASRDLGTDTQYF. The CDR3 bases are TGTGCCATCGCCTCCCGGGACTTAGGCACAGATACGCAGTATTTT. The chain links TRBV10-3 to TRBJ2-3, with D possibly matching TRBD2 (6 bases). This CDR3 is 15 amino acids long. The germline gives CDR1 ENHRY, CDR2 SYGVKD. Trimming stripped 8 bases from V and 1 base from J, with 16 bases between.

This chain connects TRBV4-1 to TRBJ1-1, with TRBD1 as a possible D gene (6 bases). The CDR3 extends over 15 amino acids. Between the trimmed V and J ends, which lost 2 bases and 5 bases, there was a span of 15 bases. CDR1 and CDR2 (germline): MGHRA, YSYEKL. CDR3 nucleotide sequence: TGCGCCAGCAGCCAACAAAAAGGGGGGGGGACTGAAGCTTTCTTT. It encodes CASSQQKGGGTEAFF.

The V gene is TRBV6-5, the J gene TRBJ2-7; 9 bases align to TRBD1. CDR1 MNHEY and CDR2 SVGAGI come from the germline V gene. This CDR3 has 14 residues. J gave up 2 bases and V 6 bases, and 5 bases lay outside the gene matches. This CDR3 reads CASRSGQGTYEQYF. The CDR3 nucleotides are TGTGCCAGCAGGTCGGGACAGGGCACCTACGAGCAGTACTTC.

The chain links TRBV12-5 to TRBJ2-7; D gene uncertain. From germline, CDR1 is LGHNT and CDR2 FRNRAP. The CDR3 sequence is 16 residues long. V lost 5 bases, J lost 2 bases, and 19 bases lay in between. The CDR3 loop is CASGLTGSTKAYEQYF. In DNA form, the CDR3 reads TGTGCTAGTGGTCTCACGGGCAGTACCAAGGCCTACGAGCAGTACTTC.

The chain uses TRBV9 and TRBJ1-5, with D possibly TRBD1 on 6 matching bases. CDR1 is SGDLS, CDR2 YYNGEE, per germline. V lost 0 bases, J lost 9 bases, and 13 bases lay in between. CDR3 length: 14 amino acids. This CDR3 reads CASSVEEDRWPQHF. CDR3 nucleotides: TGTGCCAGCAGCGTAGAAGAAGACAGGTGGCCCCAGCATTTT.

This clone was seen a few times. V usage is TRBV2 and J usage is TRBJ2-7; 11 nucleotides align to TRBD2. The CDR3 is made up of 14 amino acids. The V gene's germline CDR1 is SNHLY and CDR2 FYNNEI. V shed 9 bases, J shed 2 bases, and the junction held 6 bases outside the gene matches. CDR3 protein: CARGLAGSPYEQYF. In DNA form, the CDR3 reads TGTGCCAGAGGACTAGCGGGCTCCCCCTACGAGCAGTACTTC.

This rearrangement joins TRBV11-3 to TRBJ2-5, with D unresolved. The CDR3 length is 13 residues. CDR1 and CDR2 from the germline V gene are SGHNT and YENEEA. V shed 0 bases and J shed 3 bases, with 5 bases lying between them. The CDR3 DNA follows: TGTGCCAGCAGCTTAGATGGAAAAGAGACCCAGTACTTC. It encodes CASSLDGKETQYF.

The gene calls are TRBV23-1 and TRBJ1-1, with D possibly being TRBD1 (5 bases). TRBV23-1 is annotated as an ORF whose role is uncertain. This CDR3 has 14 residues. V was trimmed by 4 bases and J by 1 base, leaving 10 bases between them. The DNA for the CDR3 is TGCGCCAGCAGTCGATCCGGGGGGAACACTGAAGCTTTCTTT. Amino acid sequence: CASSRSGGNTEAFF.

The rearrangement joins TRBV5-1 to TRBJ2-5, with TRBD1 as a possible D gene (6 bases). The germline V and J ends were trimmed by 4 bases and 5 bases, with 12 bases remaining between them. CDR1 SGHRS and CDR2 YFSETQ come from the germline V gene. This CDR3 is 13 amino acids long. The CDR3 bases are TGCGCCAGCAGCCAGGGCCAGGGGGAGACCCAGTACTTC. Its translation is CASSQGQGETQYF.